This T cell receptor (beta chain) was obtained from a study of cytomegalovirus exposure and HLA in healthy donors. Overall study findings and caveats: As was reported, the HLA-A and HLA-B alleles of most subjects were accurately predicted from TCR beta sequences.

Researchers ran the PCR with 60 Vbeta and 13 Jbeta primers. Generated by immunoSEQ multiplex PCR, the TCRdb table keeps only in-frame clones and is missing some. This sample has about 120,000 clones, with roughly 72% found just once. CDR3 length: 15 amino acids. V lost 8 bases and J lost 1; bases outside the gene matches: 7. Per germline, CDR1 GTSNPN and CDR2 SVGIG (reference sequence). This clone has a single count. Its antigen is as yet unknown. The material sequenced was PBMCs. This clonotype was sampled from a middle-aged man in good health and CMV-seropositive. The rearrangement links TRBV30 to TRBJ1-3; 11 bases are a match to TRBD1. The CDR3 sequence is CAGGTGGKSGNTIYF. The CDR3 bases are TGTGCCGGGGGGACAGGGGGGAAATCTGGAAACACCATATATTTT.